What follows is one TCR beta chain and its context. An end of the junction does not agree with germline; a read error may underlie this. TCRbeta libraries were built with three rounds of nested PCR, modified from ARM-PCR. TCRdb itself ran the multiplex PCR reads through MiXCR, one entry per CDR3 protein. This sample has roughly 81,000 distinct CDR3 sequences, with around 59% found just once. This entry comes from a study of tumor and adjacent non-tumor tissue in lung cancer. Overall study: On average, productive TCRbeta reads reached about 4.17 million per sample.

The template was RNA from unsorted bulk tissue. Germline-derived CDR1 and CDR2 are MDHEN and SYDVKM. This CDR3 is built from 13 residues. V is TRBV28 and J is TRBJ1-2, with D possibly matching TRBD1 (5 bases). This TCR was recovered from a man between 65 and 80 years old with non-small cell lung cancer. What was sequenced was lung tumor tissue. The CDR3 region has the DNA TGTGCCAGCAGTCGGAGGCAACCTAGGGACTACACATTC. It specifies CASSRRQPRDYTF.